A selection of T cell receptor beta chains follows, all from one sample in a study of T cells after yellow fever vaccination. Via MiXCR, TCRdb re-called the 5' RACE reads, giving one row per CDR3 protein. The sample records 450,000 to 650,000 distinct CDR3 sequences, about 13% being singletons. This sample comprised PBMCs, obtained on the day of the yellow fever booster vaccination. The receptors here all came from a man aged 25 to 45 who received the YFV17D yellow fever vaccine. Both conserved end residues are part of each CDR3. The order of the fields is D gene, J gene, clone size, V gene, CDR3 DNA, CDR3 protein. A D gene is named only where the DNA matches it firmly. Only part of the rows carry a size: once, few, many, or a class if the clone is expanded.

d_call: NA; j_call: TRBJ2-7; clone_size: few; v_call: TRBV29-1; cdr3_nt: TGCAGGGTTAGCAGTATCCTCTCCTACGAGCAGTACTTC; cdr3_aa: CRVSSILSYEQYF
d_call: NA; j_call: TRBJ1-5; clone_size: NA; v_call: TRBV12-3/TRBV12-4; cdr3_nt: TGTGCCAGCAGGGGGACGGCTAATCAGCCCCAGCATTTT; cdr3_aa: CASRGTANQPQHF
d_call: TRBD1; j_call: TRBJ1-2; clone_size: NA; v_call: TRBV14; cdr3_nt: TGTGCCAGCAGCCACTCCGGGACAGGGAACGGCTACACCTTC; cdr3_aa: CASSHSGTGNGYTF
d_call: NA; j_call: TRBJ2-2; clone_size: few; v_call: TRBV6-1; cdr3_nt: TGTGCCACCAGAACGGGCAGGATCTCCGGGGAGCTGTTTTTT; cdr3_aa: CATRTGRISGELFF
d_call: TRBD2; j_call: TRBJ2-7; clone_size: few; v_call: TRBV20-1; cdr3_nt: TGCAGTGCAACCGGGACTAGCGGGACGAATGAGCAGTACTTC; cdr3_aa: CSATGTSGTNEQYF
d_call: TRBD2; j_call: TRBJ2-3; clone_size: NA; v_call: TRBV6-1; cdr3_nt: TGTTCCAGCAGGGGCGGCGGGAGGAGAGATACGCAGTATTTT; cdr3_aa: CSSRGGGRRDTQYF
d_call: TRBD1; j_call: TRBJ1-5; clone_size: few; v_call: TRBV11-2; cdr3_nt: TGTGCCAGCAGCCCCGGCTCCAGGGGACAGCAAGCTTATAGCAATCAGCCCCAGCATTTT; cdr3_aa: CASSPGSRGQQAYSNQPQHF
d_call: TRBD1; j_call: TRBJ2-7; clone_size: NA; v_call: TRBV29-1; cdr3_nt: TGCAGCGTGCAGGGGGCACCCTACGAGCAGTACTTC; cdr3_aa: CSVQGAPYEQYF
d_call: NA; j_call: TRBJ2-1; clone_size: NA; v_call: TRBV5-6; cdr3_nt: TGTGCCAGCAGGTCAGACGCCGGCTCCTACAATGAGCAGTTCTTC; cdr3_aa: CASRSDAGSYNEQFF
d_call: NA; j_call: TRBJ2-5; clone_size: many; v_call: TRBV7-2; cdr3_nt: TGCGCCAGCAGCTTGGTTGTGGAGACCCAGTACTTC; cdr3_aa: CASSLVVETQYF
d_call: NA; j_call: TRBJ2-5; clone_size: many; v_call: TRBV3-1; cdr3_nt: TGTGCCAGCAGCCACGGACTCCAACAAGAGACCCAGTACTTC; cdr3_aa: CASSHGLQQETQYF
d_call: TRBD1; j_call: TRBJ2-3; clone_size: few; v_call: TRBV12-3/TRBV12-4; cdr3_nt: TGTGCCAGCAGTTATACCGGGACAGGGGCAACAGATACGCAGTATTTT; cdr3_aa: CASSYTGTGATDTQYF
d_call: NA; j_call: TRBJ1-6; clone_size: many; v_call: TRBV7-9; cdr3_nt: TGTGCCAGCAGCTTGGGGGGGCAGGTTTCACCCCTCCACTTT; cdr3_aa: CASSLGGQVSPLHF
d_call: NA; j_call: TRBJ1-6; clone_size: few; v_call: TRBV19; cdr3_nt: TGTGCCAGTAGGATGGGACGGATGGAAAATTCACCCCTCCACTTT; cdr3_aa: CASRMGRMENSPLHF